The present T cell receptor beta chain was sequenced within a study of T cells in tuberculosis. Whole-study context: T cells were selected with CD1B tetramers loaded with glucose monomycolate.

Cells were sorted from thawed PBMC rested overnight and stained with GMM-loaded CD1B tetramer, viability dye and anti-CD3. The CD1B tetramers carried C32 glucose monomycolate purified from Rhodococcus equi. CD14-expressing monocytes were removed from PBMC before cryopreservation and sorting. V dropped 4 bases and J dropped 2; count of bases not matched to a gene: 5. This CDR3 region has 16 residues. Germline V lookup: CDR1 SNHLY, CDR2 FYNNEI. Overall study results and limits: Low-affinity CD1B-GMM tetramer-binding T cells may have been missed.

Chain pairing is unknown; alpha and beta were sequenced separately. Assay used: immunoSEQ multiplex PCR; TCRdb lists only in-frame clones, some missing. The top ten hold over 1.5% of the sample, which has about 88,000 clones, approximately 91% seen once. The clonotype comes from an adult woman with latent tuberculosis. The chain joins TRBV2 to TRBJ2-3, with TRBD2 matching over 11 bases. The sequencing input was CD1b-GMM tetramer-negative cells sorted from PBMCs. The CDR3 sequence: CASSALAGGPTDTQYF. DNA of the CDR3: TGTGCCAGCAGTGCCTTAGCGGGGGGGCCCACAGATACGCAGTATTTT. Filled out from reference TRBV2 and TRBJ2-3, the complete variable domain reads EPEVTQTPSHQVTQMGQEVILRCVPISNHLYFYWYRQILGQKVEFLVSFYNNEISEKSEIFDDQFSVERPDGSNFTLKIRSTKLEDSAMYFCASSALAGGPTDTQYFGPGTRLTVL.